This TCR beta chain derives from a study of blood T cell repertoires in COVID-19. This table comes from immunoSEQ multiplex PCR, and its TCRdb copy is limited to in-frame clones, with some not included. Of more than 90,000 clones listed, 82% are singletons. In germline, CDR1 is DFQATT, CDR2 SNEGSKA (reference sequence). The CDR3 contains 16 residues. Germline trimming cut 3 bases from V and 2 bases from J; bases unmatched to any gene: 12. Sequencing used peripheral blood. V and J are TRBV20-1 and TRBJ2-5; TRBD2 matches at 7 bases. This receptor was obtained from a man aged 80 or over with acute or convalescent COVID-19. CDR3 coding DNA: TGCAGTGCTAGTATATTAGCGGGCCCCCTTCAAGAGACCCAGTACTTC. Protein: CSASILAGPLQETQYF.